Each of the 21 T cell receptor beta chains below was sequenced from the same sample in a study of OX40 agonist ivuxolimab in advanced cancers. Here immunoSEQ multiplex PCR was the method, and the copy in TCRdb shows in-frame clones only, minus some. The sample consists of 60,000 to 65,000 clones, around 91% of them appearing once. Sequences were derived from CD4+ or CD8+ T cells sorted from blood, sampled in a trial of the OX40 agonist ivuxolimab. These receptors came from an adult with an advanced solid tumor such as melanoma, head and neck, liver or kidney cancer.

Points on this clone: Relative to the germline gene, one junction end is altered; a read error may explain this. Other DNA sequences from this sample encode an identical CDR3 as well. V usage is TRBV19 and J usage is TRBJ2-3; TRBD1 matches 8 bases. CDR1 is LNHDA, CDR2 SQIVND, per germline (reference sequence). CDR3 size: 14 residues. This CDR3 is CASSMGQGTDTQYF. The CDR3 coding sequence is TGTGCCAGCAGTATGGGACAGGGCACAGATACGCAGTATTTT.

This CDR3 is CASSNVAGGSETQYF. Written as DNA, the CDR3 is TGTGCCAGCAGTAACGTGGCGGGGGGGAGTGAGACCCAGTACTTC. The chain recombines TRBV7-2 with TRBJ2-5; 9 nucleotides agree with TRBD2. CDR1 and CDR2 (germline): SGHTA, FQGNSA. The length of the CDR3 is 15 residues. Trimming removed 6 bases from V and 5 bases from J; junction bases left unmatched: 10.

The rearrangement links TRBV5-1 to TRBJ2-7; possibly TRBD2 for D (6 bases). The CDR3 has 15 residues. Per germline, CDR1 SGHRS and CDR2 YFSETQ. Trimming pared 2 bases from V and 0 bases from J, leaving 12 bases between. CDR3 amino acids: CASSFFGGDSYEQYF. In DNA, the CDR3 is TGCGCCAGCAGCTTCTTCGGGGGAGACTCCTACGAGCAGTACTTC.

V gene TRBV5-4 combines with J gene TRBJ2-7; 10 nucleotides match TRBD2. The V gene end was trimmed by 0 bases and the J gene end by 5 bases; junction bases not matched to a gene: 8. Germline CDR1 SGHNT, CDR2 YYREEE (reference sequence). The CDR3 sequence is 16 residues long. The DNA of the CDR3 is TGTGCCAGCAGCTTGGGGGGCAGCGGGAGGGAAAACGAGCAGTACTTC. Protein product: CASSLGGSGRENEQYF.

The rearrangement joins TRBV5-1 to TRBJ1-1; no definite D call. The length of the CDR3 is 14 residues. Between the trimmed V and J ends, which lost 4 bases and 2 bases, there was a span of 12 bases. Germline assignment: CDR1 SGHRS and CDR2 YFSETQ. CDR3 sequence reads: CASSAYTANTEAFF. The CDR3 region has the DNA TGCGCCAGCAGCGCCTACACGGCCAACACTGAAGCTTTCTTT.

V gene TRBV6-5 combines with J gene TRBJ1-6; weak D call: TRBD1 (5 bases). The V end lost 6 bases, the J end lost 4 bases, and 16 bases lay between the germline ends. The CDR3 length is 16 residues. Germline-derived CDR1 and CDR2 are MNHEY and SVGAGI. The CDR3 DNA is TGTGCCAGCAGGTACAGGTCCGGGGAATATAATTCACCCCTCCACTTT. Translation: CASRYRSGEYNSPLHF.

In its sample, this clone was seen a few times. This chain connects TRBV2 to TRBJ2-1; 16 bases map to TRBD2. Germline trimming cut 6 bases from V and 8 bases from J; bases unmatched to any gene: 13. The length of the CDR3 is 18 residues. Germline CDR1 reads SNHLY; CDR2 reads FYNNEI. In DNA, the CDR3 is TGTGCCAGCAGAGGATCGGGACTAGCGGGAGGGCCATGGGATGAGCAGTTCTTC. Protein product: CASRGSGLAGGPWDEQFF.

The chain recombines TRBV28 with TRBJ2-7, with TRBD2 identical over 7 bases. Germline trimming cut 4 bases from V and 6 bases from J; bases unmatched to any gene: 15. Per the germline V gene, CDR1 is MDHEN and CDR2 is SYDVKM. The CDR3 sequence is 16 residues long. This chain's CDR3 is CASSSYWSGAPSEQYF. CDR3 nucleotides: TGTGCCAGCAGTTCCTACTGGAGCGGGGCCCCCTCCGAGCAGTACTTC.

V usage is TRBV18 and J usage is TRBJ2-6, with D perhaps matching TRBD1 or TRBD2 (6 bases each). The CDR3 extends over 16 amino acids. Germline V gene lookup returns CDR1 KGHSH and CDR2 LQKENI. V was cut by 0 bases and J by 3 bases, with 9 bases left in between. The CDR3 is CASSPPGGLGANVLTF. CDR3 nucleotide sequence: TGTGCCAGCTCACCACCTGGGGGGCTTGGGGCCAACGTCCTGACTTTC.

This clone was found a few times. V gene TRBV6-5 combines with J gene TRBJ1-5; D gene ambiguous. The CDR3 covers 14 residues. CDR1 is MNHEY and CDR2 is SVGAGI in the germline V gene. V gave up 4 bases and J gave up 4 bases, with 11 bases separating them. The CDR3, as DNA: TGTGCCAGCAGTTTACTCGGCGGTAATCAGCCCCAGCATTTT. Protein sequence: CASSLLGGNQPQHF.

The chain has TRBV7-8 and TRBJ2-3, with D uncertain. Germline CDR1 reads SGHVS; CDR2 reads FQNEAQ. Deletions cut 1 base from V and 6 bases from J, with 14 bases between. The CDR3 spans 15 residues. The CDR3 coding sequence is TGTGCCAGCAGCTTAGACCAAGGTTTTTTGGATACGCAGTATTTT. This sequence encodes CASSLDQGFLDTQYF.

This clone was detected once. The V gene is TRBV18, the J gene TRBJ2-3, with a possible D match to TRBD2 (5 bases). The CDR3 extends over 15 amino acids. Germline CDR1 is KGHSH and CDR2 is LQKENI. The V end lost 3 bases, the J end lost 2 bases, and 12 bases lay between the germline ends. CDR3 residues: CASSPGLPLTDTQYF. The DNA for the CDR3 is TGTGCCAGCTCACCTGGACTCCCGCTCACAGATACGCAGTATTTT.

This clone has only a few counts. The chain employs TRBV10-1 and TRBJ2-5, with TRBD2 identical over 7 bases. The J call may be incorrect, as the DNA end agrees better with TRBJ2-7. The CDR3 extends over 14 amino acids. Germline V gene sequence: CDR1 WNHNN, CDR2 SYGVQD (reference sequence). The CDR3 here is CASSSGGSPHEQYF. DNA of the CDR3: TGCGCCAGCAGTTCCGGCGGGAGTCCCCACGAGCAGTACTTC.

The genes are TRBV27 and TRBJ2-7; 9 bases fit TRBD2. This CDR3 comprises 14 residues. V trimming: 9 bases; J trimming: 3 bases; junction bases outside the gene matches: 9. The germline CDR1 and CDR2 sequences are MNHEY and SMNVEV (reference sequence). The CDR3 here is CASSSLAGNYEQYF. The DNA of the CDR3 is TGTGCCAGTTCCTCACTAGCGGGTAACTACGAGCAGTACTTC.

The chain has TRBV6-5 and TRBJ1-1; 7 bases are shared with TRBD1. The junction had 9 bases not matched to a gene; V was cut back by 6 bases and J by 5 bases. Germline CDR1 and CDR2: MNHEY and SVGAGI. CDR3 length: 14 residues. The CDR3 is CASSQQGWSTEAFF. The CDR3 DNA sequence: TGTGCCAGCAGCCAACAGGGGTGGAGTACTGAAGCTTTCTTT.

V usage is TRBV5-6 and J usage is TRBJ1-2, with TRBD1 identical over 7 bases. V lost 2 bases to trimming and J lost 2 bases; unmatched junction nucleotides: 3. The CDR3 loop spans 14 amino acids. Germline V gene lookup returns CDR1 SGHDT and CDR2 YYEEEE. CDR3 region: CASSFGQVNYGYTF. CDR3 DNA sequence: TGTGCCAGCAGCTTTGGACAGGTGAACTATGGCTACACCTTC.

The chain employs TRBV29-1 and TRBJ1-6; D is unresolved. In germline, CDR1 is SQVTM, CDR2 ANQGSEA. There are 13 residues in the CDR3. V gave up 7 bases and J gave up 5 bases, with 12 bases separating them. The CDR3 sequence is CSAGTADNSPLHF. CDR3 in DNA: TGCAGCGCAGGCACTGCCGATAATTCACCCCTCCACTTT.

The chain is built from TRBV19 and TRBJ1-1; tentatively, D is TRBD1 (5 bases). Germline assignment: CDR1 LNHDA and CDR2 SQIVND (reference sequence). This CDR3 has 15 residues. V was clipped by 7 bases and J by 1 base, with 16 bases between them. The CDR3 region has the DNA TGTGCCAGTACTTCCCGGCTGGGGGGGAACACTGAAGCTTTCTTT. This codes for CASTSRLGGNTEAFF. The variable domain in full, with the rest retrieved from reference TRBV19 and TRBJ1-1, is DGGITQSPKYLFRKEGQNVTLSCEQNLNHDAMYWYRQDPGQGLRLIYYSQIVNDFQKGDIAEGYSVSREKKESFPLTVTSAQKNPTAFYLCASTSRLGGNTEAFFGQGTRLTVV.

J is TRBJ2-7 and V is TRBV29-1; tentative D call: TRBD1 (5 bases). The CDR3 covers 11 residues. The V end lost 7 bases, the J end lost 2 bases, and 9 bases lay between the germline ends. Germline V lookup: CDR1 SQVTM, CDR2 ANQGSEA. CDR3 sequence reads: CSARVPYEQYF. CDR3 DNA: TGCAGCGCCAGGGTCCCCTACGAGCAGTACTTC.

This clone was seen a handful of times. The chain combines TRBV7-2 with TRBJ1-5; D is unclear. The CDR3 contains 14 residues. V was pared by 5 bases and J by 3 bases, with 11 bases between. CDR1 is SGHTA and CDR2 is FQGNSA in the germline V gene. The CDR3, as DNA: TGTGCCAGCAGCCCGCCGAGCCTCAATCAGCCCCAGCATTTT. It specifies CASSPPSLNQPQHF.

DNA for the CDR3: TGTGCCAGCAGTGGAAGACTAGTTCCCGAGCAGTACTTC. This gives the protein CASSGRLVPEQYF. The chain is built from TRBV28 and TRBJ2-7, with D tentatively TRBD2 (6 bases). The CDR3 length is 13 residues. Trimming shortened V by 5 bases and J by 6 bases, and 14 bases separated the two germline ends. Germline values: CDR1 MDHEN, CDR2 SYDVKM. Complete variable domain (other parts from reference TRBV28 and TRBJ2-7): DVKVTQSSRYLVKRTGEKVFLECVQDMDHENMFWYRQDPGLGLRLIYFSYDVKMKEKGDIPEGYSVSREKKERFSLILESASTNQTSMYLCASSGRLVPEQYFGPGTRLTVT.